This T cell receptor beta chain was profiled in a study of glioma-infiltrating T cells after dendritic cell vaccination. Study-level background: Patients received three intradermal dendritic cell vaccine injections at biweekly intervals.

The ends were cut back, 5 bases at V and 1 base at J, with 7 bases in the middle. This CDR3 comprises 13 residues. Germline CDR1 is SGHTA and CDR2 is FQGTGA. The assay was immunoSEQ multiplex PCR, and TCRdb's table has in-frame clones only and misses some. The sample carries roughly 41,000 clones, approximately 84% recorded once. This specimen was blood, taken before dendritic cell vaccination. The TCR originated in a human donor with glioblastoma. The chain employs TRBV7-3 and TRBJ2-3; D gene unclear. The CDR3 nucleotides read TGTGCCAGCAGCGTCGGAGGCACAGATACGCAGTATTTT. It yields the protein CASSVGGTDTQYF.